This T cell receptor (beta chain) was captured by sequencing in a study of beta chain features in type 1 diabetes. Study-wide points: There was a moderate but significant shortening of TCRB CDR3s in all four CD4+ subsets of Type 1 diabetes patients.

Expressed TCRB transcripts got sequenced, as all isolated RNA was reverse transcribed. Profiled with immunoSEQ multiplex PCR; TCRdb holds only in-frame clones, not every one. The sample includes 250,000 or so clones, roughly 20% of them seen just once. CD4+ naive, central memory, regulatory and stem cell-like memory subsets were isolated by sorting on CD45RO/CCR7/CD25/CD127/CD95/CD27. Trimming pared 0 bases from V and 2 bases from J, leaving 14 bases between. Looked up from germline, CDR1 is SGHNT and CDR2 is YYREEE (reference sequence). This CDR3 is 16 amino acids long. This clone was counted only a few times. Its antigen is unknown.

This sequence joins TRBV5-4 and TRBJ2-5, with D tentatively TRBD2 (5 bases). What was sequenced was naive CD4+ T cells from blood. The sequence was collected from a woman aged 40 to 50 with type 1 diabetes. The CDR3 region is CASSLVVGSDQETQYF. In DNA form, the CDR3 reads TGTGCCAGCAGCTTGGTTGTGGGGAGTGATCAAGAGACCCAGTACTTC.